This T cell receptor beta chain comes out of a study of shared clonotypes between healthy human individuals. General study findings and limits: It was the non-shared clonotypes that had lower generation probabilities than clonotypes shared by all four donors. It was the few donors that limited the genetic and exposure-history diversity represented. Generally, naive subsets came out with larger estimated richness than memory subsets.

Several immunoSEQ plates received, in even portions, the genomic DNA of each subset. TCRdb's table, derived via immunoSEQ multiplex PCR, lists solely in-frame clones and lacks some. The table shows roughly 2.1 million clones, with about 93% occurring only once. As to this clone: Its target is unknown.

Naive CD8 cells lacked CD45RO, underwent positive selection for CCR7 and left out terminally differentiated effector memory CD45RA+ cells. Trimming shortened V by 5 bases and J by 8 bases, and 21 bases separated the two germline ends. CDR1 MDHEN and CDR2 SYDVKM come from the germline V gene. This CDR3 spans 16 amino acids. This receptor was obtained from a man aged 18 to 35 in good health. Some clones in this sample may be carry-over from other donors' samples. The sample was naive CD8+ T cells from PBMCs. The rearrangement links TRBV28 to TRBJ1-4; tentative D call: TRBD1 (6 bases). In nucleotides, the CDR3 is TGTGCCAGCAGTCTCAGCCCAACAGGGATTAGAGAAAAACTGTTTTTT. This translates into CASSLSPTGIREKLFF. Drawing the rest from reference TRBV28 and TRBJ1-4, the complete variable domain is DVKVTQSSRYLVKRTGEKVFLECVQDMDHENMFWYRQDPGLGLRLIYFSYDVKMKEKGDIPEGYSVSREKKERFSLILESASTNQTSMYLCASSLSPTGIREKLFFGSGTQLSVL.